The 32 T cell receptor beta chains listed next were all sequenced from one sample in a study of T cell responses to AZD1222 COVID-19 vaccine. The data were produced by immunoSEQ multiplex PCR, yet TCRdb's version contains in-frame clones alone and is incomplete. The sample lists about 56,000 clones; 75% to 90% were seen once. The source was peripheral blood, collected on day 0 of AZD1222 vaccination. These receptors were obtained from an adult in good health.

This chain joins TRBV4-3 and TRBJ2-3, with TRBD2 matching over 14 bases. Trimming took 4 bases from V and 8 from J; bases not matched to a gene: 5. The CDR3 is made up of 15 amino acids. CDR1 LGHNA and CDR2 YSLEER come from the germline V gene. The CDR3 here is CASSLSGTSGSTQYF. The CDR3 bases are TGCGCCAGCAGCCTCTCCGGGACTAGCGGGAGTACGCAGTATTTT.

J is TRBJ1-1 and V is TRBV30; 11 bases align to TRBD1. The CDR3 has 14 amino acids. CDR1 and CDR2 (germline): GTSNPN, SVGIG (reference sequence). Unmatched junction bases numbered 5, after V lost 4 bases and J lost 4 bases. CDR3 loop: CAWTPDRGLTEAFF. In DNA form, the CDR3 reads TGTGCCTGGACACCGGACAGGGGGCTCACTGAAGCTTTCTTT.

The chain is built from TRBV27 and TRBJ1-6, with D uncertain. There are 15 residues in the CDR3. The germline gives CDR1 MNHEY, CDR2 SMNVEV (reference sequence). Deletions cut 1 base from V and 9 bases from J, with 13 bases between. This CDR3 reads CASSLFFAVSSPLHF. The CDR3 DNA follows: TGTGCCAGCAGTTTATTTTTTGCCGTGAGTTCACCCCTCCACTTT.

The chain couples TRBV9 to TRBJ2-6, with no clear D. CDR1 is SGDLS, CDR2 YYNGEE, per germline. V lost 3 bases to trimming and J lost 0 bases, with 13 bases between them. The CDR3 sequence is 17 residues long. The chain's CDR3 is CASSETPNSSGANVLTF. The CDR3 bases are TGTGCCAGCAGCGAGACACCGAACAGCTCTGGGGCCAACGTCCTGACTTTC.

This sequence joins TRBV21-1 and TRBJ2-3; the table's TRBD2 call for D was not verified on the DNA. TRBV21-1 is flagged as a pseudogene. The CDR3 has 19 amino acids. In DNA, the CDR3 is TGTGCCAGCAGCAAAGCGCGGCGACTCAATAAGCTCCACACAGATACGCAGTATTTT. This sequence encodes CASSKARRLNKLHTDTQYF.

J is TRBJ1-2 and V is TRBV24-1; TRBD1 aligns across 8 bases. The CDR3 spans 13 residues. In germline, CDR1 is KGHDR, CDR2 SFDVKD. V trimming: 8 bases; J trimming: 8 bases; junction bases outside the gene matches: 9. CDR3 loop: CATTRDRGNGYTF. Written as DNA, the CDR3 is TGTGCCACCACCCGCGACAGGGGTAACGGCTACACCTTC.

In this sample, this clone turned up once. This rearrangement joins TRBV9 to TRBJ2-5; the D is unclear. The germline CDR1 and CDR2 sequences are SGDLS and YYNGEE. This CDR3 has 16 residues. V lost 0 bases, J lost 2 bases, and 14 bases lay in between. The CDR3 region is CASSVGAASGQETQYF. CDR3 bases: TGTGCCAGCAGCGTAGGGGCGGCTAGTGGGCAAGAGACCCAGTACTTC.

The chain combines TRBV19 with TRBJ1-1; D gene uncertain. Germline values: CDR1 LNHDA, CDR2 SQIVND (reference sequence). The CDR3 spans 13 residues. Deletions cut 1 base from V and 5 bases from J, with 8 bases between. CDR3 nucleotide sequence: TGTGCCAGTAGTATAGGCAGAGTAACTGAAGCTTTCTTT. It translates to CASSIGRVTEAFF.

This chain links TRBV30 with TRBJ1-6; TRBD1 might be the D (6 bases). The CDR3 extends over 14 amino acids. Germline V lookup: CDR1 GTSNPN, CDR2 SVGIG (reference sequence). Trimming removed 4 bases from V and 7 bases from J, with 14 bases in between. The CDR3 spells CAWTLSGGNSPLHF. For the CDR3, the DNA is TGTGCCTGGACCCTTTCGGGGGGCAATTCACCCCTCCACTTT.

This sequence joins TRBV30 and TRBJ2-7, with 11 bases identical to TRBD1. The CDR3 extends over 17 amino acids. Trimming cost V 3 bases and J 2 bases; bases outside gene matches: 12. Germline V gene lookup returns CDR1 GTSNPN and CDR2 SVGIG (reference sequence). Here the CDR3 reads CAWRGRTGGARTYEQYF. DNA for the CDR3: TGTGCCTGGAGGGGGCGGACAGGGGGCGCGCGGACCTACGAGCAGTACTTC.

The rearrangement links TRBV2 to TRBJ2-5; TRBD1 might be the D (5 bases). The germline V gene encodes CDR1 SNHLY and CDR2 FYNNEI. This CDR3 spans 13 amino acids. V was pared by 8 bases and J by 1 base, with 11 bases between. CDR3 loop: CASQEQVQETQYF. The CDR3 DNA follows: TGTGCCAGCCAGGAACAGGTCCAAGAGACCCAGTACTTC.

The chain combines TRBV11-2 with TRBJ2-1; 9 bases fit TRBD2. This CDR3 contains 20 residues. The ends lost 0 bases at V and 4 bases at J; junction bases unmatched: 16. Germline values: CDR1 SGHAT, CDR2 FQNNGV. CDR3 region: CASSLEWVAGGPRGYNEQFF. Written as DNA, the CDR3 is TGTGCCAGCAGCTTAGAATGGGTGGCGGGAGGGCCACGGGGTTACAATGAGCAGTTCTTC. Complete variable domain (other parts from reference TRBV11-2 and TRBJ2-1): EAGVAQSPRYKIIEKRQSVAFWCNPISGHATLYWYQQILGQGPKLLIQFQNNGVVDDSQLPKDRFSAERLKGVDSTLKIQPAKLEDSAVYLCASSLEWVAGGPRGYNEQFFGPGTRLTVL.

The V gene is TRBV6-5, the J gene TRBJ1-4; D is uncertain. The length of the CDR3 is 14 residues. Trimming pared 2 bases from V and 3 bases from J, leaving 7 bases between. Per germline, CDR1 MNHEY and CDR2 SVGAGI. In DNA, the CDR3 is TGTGCCAGCAGTTACCGGCGGGCTAATGAAAAACTGTTTTTT. It specifies CASSYRRANEKLFF.

This clone was seen just once. The chain recombines TRBV25-1 with TRBJ1-1, with D possibly matching TRBD1 (5 bases). Germline V gene sequence: CDR1 MGHDK, CDR2 SYGVNS. The CDR3 is made up of 15 amino acids. With 6 bases removed from V and 1 base from J, the gap between germline ends came to 15 bases. CDR3 protein: CASSDSRRQNTEAFF. CDR3 sequence (DNA): TGTGCCAGCAGCGACAGTCGAAGGCAGAACACTGAAGCTTTCTTT.

J is TRBJ1-2 and V is TRBV6-2 or TRBV6-3; D is ambiguous. V lost 3 bases and J lost 4, with 3 bases in between. The CDR3 spans 11 residues. Germline assignment: CDR1 MNHEY and CDR2 SVGEGT. CDR3 sequence reads: CASSYLYGYTF. The DNA for the CDR3 is TGTGCCAGCAGTTATCTCTATGGCTACACCTTC.

V is TRBV3-1 (or the pseudogene TRBV3-2) and J is TRBJ2-5, with D maybe TRBD1 (6 bases). Germline assignment: CDR1 LGHDT and CDR2 YNNKEL (reference sequence). Trimming removed 3 bases at V and 4 bases at J, with 12 bases between. The length of the CDR3 is 14 residues. The CDR3 here is CASSQQGLSETQYF. The CDR3 DNA is TGTGCCAGCAGCCAGCAGGGGCTGTCAGAGACCCAGTACTTC.

V and J are TRBV5-4 and TRBJ2-3, with 8 bases that match TRBD1. The germline V gene has CDR1 SGHNT and CDR2 YYREEE (reference sequence). The CDR3 contains 15 residues. The V segment lost 4 bases and the J segment 3 bases; nucleotides outside the gene matches: 7. CDR3 residues: CASSPRDRPTDTQYF. CDR3 sequence (DNA): TGTGCCAGCAGCCCCCGGGACAGGCCAACAGATACGCAGTATTTT.

V and J are TRBV7-7 and TRBJ2-3; D unresolved. The germline gives CDR1 SSHAT, CDR2 FNYEAQ (reference sequence). The CDR3 contains 13 residues. V gave up 1 base and J gave up 3 bases, with 5 bases separating them. The CDR3 protein is CASSLERTDTQYF. CDR3 DNA: TGTGCCAGCAGCTTAGAGAGAACAGATACGCAGTATTTT.

This sequence joins TRBV3-1 (or the pseudogene TRBV3-2) and TRBJ2-3; D possibly corresponds to TRBD2 (5 bases). CDR3 length: 19 residues. Germline lookup yields CDR1 LGHDT and CDR2 YNNKEL (reference sequence). V was clipped by 7 bases and J by 6 bases, with 32 bases between them. DNA of the CDR3: TGTGCCAGCACCACCACCCGACCGGCCCGGGGTTCTCAAGTGGATACGCAGTATTTT. As protein: CASTTTRPARGSQVDTQYF.

This chain uses TRBV7-2 with TRBJ2-1; TRBD2 might be the D (5 bases). The CDR3 has 10 amino acids. V was clipped by 10 bases and J by 5 bases, with 6 bases between them. From germline, CDR1 is SGHTA and CDR2 FQGNSA. CDR3 in amino acids: CATGNNEQFF. The CDR3 DNA sequence: TGTGCCACGGGGAACAATGAGCAGTTCTTC.

V usage is TRBV19 and J usage is TRBJ1-5, with a possible D match to TRBD1 (5 bases). CDR1 LNHDA and CDR2 SQIVND come from the germline V gene (reference sequence). The ends were cut back, 8 bases at V and 4 bases at J, with 12 bases in the middle. The CDR3 totals 13 residues. The CDR3 nucleotides are TGTGCCAGTGGACAAGTCGTAAATCAGCCCCAGCATTTT. As protein: CASGQVVNQPQHF.

The V gene is TRBV5-1, the J gene TRBJ1-2; D is undetermined. The germline V gene encodes CDR1 SGHRS and CDR2 YFSETQ. V was clipped by 0 bases and J by 6 bases, with 9 bases between them. The CDR3 has 13 amino acids. The CDR3 loop is CASSLEGNNGYTF. The CDR3 DNA follows: TGCGCCAGCAGCTTGGAAGGGAACAATGGCTACACCTTC.

The chain carries TRBV5-6 and TRBJ2-2, with 8 bases aligning to TRBD2. This CDR3 has 17 amino acids. Germline-derived CDR1 and CDR2 are SGHDT and YYEEEE. V shed 0 bases, J shed 2 bases, and the junction held 6 bases outside the gene matches. This CDR3 reads CASSLAGLAANTGELFF. In DNA, the CDR3 is TGTGCCAGCAGCTTGGCCGGACTAGCTGCAAACACCGGGGAGCTGTTTTTT. The whole variable domain, remainder taken from reference TRBV5-6 and TRBJ2-2, is DAGVTQSPTHLIKTRGQQVTLRCSPKSGHDTVSWYQQALGQGPQFIFQYYEEEERQRGNFPDRFSGHQFPNYSSELNVNALLLGDSALYLCASSLAGLAANTGELFFGEGSRLTVL.

The V call is TRBV6-6, the J call TRBJ1-1; D is perhaps TRBD1 (6 bases). The V end was cut by 4 bases, the J end by 8 bases, with 17 bases between. Germline-derived CDR1 and CDR2 are MNHNY and SVGAGI (reference sequence). The CDR3 runs 14 residues. DNA for the CDR3: TGTGCCAGCAGTTCCCTCGGGACACTTGGGGAAGCTTTCTTT. This sequence encodes CASSSLGTLGEAFF.

The chain joins TRBV9 to TRBJ2-3, with D maybe TRBD2 (5 bases). CDR3 length equals 15 residues. The V and J ends lost 0 bases and 2 bases respectively, with 10 bases between them. The germline V gene encodes CDR1 SGDLS and CDR2 YYNGEE. The CDR3 region is CASSVGLPLTDTQYF. CDR3 bases: TGTGCCAGCAGCGTAGGACTACCCCTCACAGATACGCAGTATTTT.

V usage is TRBV29-1 and J usage is TRBJ1-6; 10 bases match TRBD1. The CDR3 has 14 amino acids. CDR1 SQVTM and CDR2 ANQGSEA come from the germline V gene. V lost 7 bases to trimming and J lost 10 bases; unmatched junction nucleotides: 10. CDR3 residues: CSARQGAVGSPLHF. The CDR3 DNA follows: TGCAGCGCTAGACAGGGGGCCGTTGGGTCACCCCTCCACTTT.

In this sample, this clone turned up a few times. J is TRBJ1-1 and V is TRBV6-5, with TRBD1 identical over 7 bases. Germline V CDR1 and CDR2: MNHEY, SVGAGI. The CDR3 loop spans 15 amino acids. The ends lost 6 bases at V and 0 bases at J; junction bases unmatched: 7. CDR3 coding DNA: TGTGCCAGCAGAAGGACAGGAGTTATGAACACTGAAGCTTTCTTT. It translates to CASRRTGVMNTEAFF.

This chain uses TRBV7-3 with TRBJ2-7, with D perhaps TRBD1 or TRBD2 (5 bases each). There are 13 residues in the CDR3. The germline V gene encodes CDR1 SGHTA and CDR2 FQGTGA. Trimming pared 3 bases from V and 7 bases from J, leaving 13 bases between. The CDR3 DNA sequence: TGTGCCAGCAGCTTCAACCGGGACGGGGAGCAGTACTTC. It is translated as CASSFNRDGEQYF.

The V call is TRBV3-1 (or the pseudogene TRBV3-2), the J call TRBJ1-2; no clear D. Germline V gene sequence: CDR1 LGHDT, CDR2 YNNKEL (reference sequence). This CDR3 has 15 residues. Trimming took off 1 base at V and 3 bases at J, with 12 bases between the two ends. The chain's CDR3 is CASSQVRVGYYGYTF. The CDR3, as DNA: TGTGCCAGCAGCCAAGTTCGTGTCGGATACTATGGCTACACCTTC.

The genes are TRBV2 and TRBJ2-2, with D maybe TRBD2 (6 bases). The CDR3 totals 16 residues. V lost 4 bases, J lost 1 base, and 13 bases lay in between. CDR1 is SNHLY, CDR2 FYNNEI, per germline. The CDR3 region is CASSGEAIMNTGELFF. CDR3 in DNA: TGTGCCAGCAGTGGGGAGGCGATCATGAACACCGGGGAGCTGTTTTTT.

The genes are TRBV5-4 and TRBJ1-6; D is unresolved. CDR1 is SGHNT, CDR2 YYREEE, per germline (reference sequence). CDR3 length equals 15 residues. Trimming took 0 bases from V and 7 from J, leaving 11 bases between them. CDR3 bases: TGTGCCAGCAGCTTGGGGCGGGCTGGCAATTCACCCCTCCACTTT. Protein product: CASSLGRAGNSPLHF.

The count of this clone is one. The rearrangement uses TRBV5-1 and TRBJ2-2; 8 bases line up with TRBD2. The CDR3 covers 15 residues. The V gene's germline CDR1 is SGHRS and CDR2 YFSETQ. V lost 0 bases to trimming and J lost 5 bases; unmatched junction nucleotides: 3. The CDR3, as DNA: TGCGCCAGCAGCTTGGGAGCGGGAGTTACCGGGGAGCTGTTTTTT. This gives the protein CASSLGAGVTGELFF.